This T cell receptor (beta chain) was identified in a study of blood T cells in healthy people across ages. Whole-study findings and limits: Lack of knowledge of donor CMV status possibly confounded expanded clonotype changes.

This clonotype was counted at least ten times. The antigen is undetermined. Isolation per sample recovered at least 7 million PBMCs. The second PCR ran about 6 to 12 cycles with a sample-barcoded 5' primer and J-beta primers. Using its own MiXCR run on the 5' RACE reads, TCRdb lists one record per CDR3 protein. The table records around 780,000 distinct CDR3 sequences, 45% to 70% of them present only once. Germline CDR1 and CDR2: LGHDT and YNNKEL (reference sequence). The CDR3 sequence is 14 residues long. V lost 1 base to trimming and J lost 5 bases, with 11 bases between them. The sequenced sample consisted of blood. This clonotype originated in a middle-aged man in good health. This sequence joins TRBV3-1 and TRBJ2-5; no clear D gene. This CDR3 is CASSQVESPETQYF. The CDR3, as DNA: TGTGCCAGCAGCCAAGTGGAAAGTCCGGAGACCCAGTACTTC.